Following are 17 T cell receptor beta chains from one sample sequenced in a study of blood T cell repertoires in COVID-19. Profiling relied on immunoSEQ multiplex PCR, and the TCRdb table lists in-frame clones only, not all of them. The data contain about 310,000 clones, 90% of them singletons. The sample consisted of peripheral blood. The origin of the receptors is a woman aged 35 to 49 with COVID-19, enrolled during active disease.

The DNA of the CDR3 is TGTGCCAGCAGTATACCAGGGACAGCTGAAGCTTTCTTT. Amino acid sequence: CASSIPGTAEAFF. The chain recombines TRBV6-5 with TRBJ1-1, with 7 nucleotides matching TRBD1. The germline V gene encodes CDR1 MNHEY and CDR2 SVGAGI. CDR3 size: 13 residues. Unmatched junction bases numbered 6, after V lost 5 bases and J lost 6 bases.

The table lists this clone with a count of one. The chain uses TRBV7-9 and TRBJ2-4, with TRBD1 matching over 9 bases. Germline trimming cut 4 bases from V and 3 bases from J; bases unmatched to any gene: 4. There are 15 residues in the CDR3. Looked up from germline, CDR1 is SEHNR and CDR2 is FQNEAQ (reference sequence). The CDR3 loop is CASSWDRVDKNIQYF. The CDR3 bases are TGTGCCAGCAGCTGGGACAGGGTTGACAAAAACATTCAGTACTTC.

J is TRBJ2-1 and V is TRBV11-2; TRBD1 aligns across 8 bases. Germline CDR1 is SGHAT and CDR2 is FQNNGV. With 6 bases clipped from V and 6 bases from J, the junction kept 7 bases outside the gene matches. The CDR3 is 14 amino acids. The CDR3 here is CASSPGQGANEQFF. The DNA of the CDR3 is TGTGCCAGCAGTCCCGGACAGGGTGCCAATGAGCAGTTCTTC.

V usage is TRBV12-5 and J usage is TRBJ1-1, with D unresolved. Trimming took off 7 bases at V and 2 bases at J, with 5 bases between the two ends. CDR3 length: 11 amino acids. Looked up from germline, CDR1 is LGHNT and CDR2 is FRNRAP. CDR3 DNA: TGTGCTAGTGCCATTAACACTGAAGCTTTCTTT. Protein: CASAINTEAFF.

This chain connects TRBV4-1 to TRBJ2-2; tentative D call: TRBD1 (5 bases). The CDR3 has 13 residues. Germline loops: CDR1 MGHRA, CDR2 YSYEKL. Trimming left V 1 base short and J 6 bases short, with 6 bases between. The CDR3: CASSQVQAGELFF. The CDR3 nucleotides are TGCGCCAGCAGCCAAGTACAGGCCGGGGAGCTGTTTTTT.

The chain employs TRBV25-1 and TRBJ1-3; D might be TRBD1 (5 bases). CDR1 is MGHDK, CDR2 SYGVNS, per germline. The CDR3 runs to 18 residues. The ends were cut back, 1 base at V and 1 base at J, with 17 bases in the middle. CDR3 loop: CASSELDNGSPSGNTIYF. The CDR3 nucleotides read TGTGCCAGCAGTGAATTGGACAACGGTTCTCCTTCTGGAAACACCATATATTTT.

The J gene is TRBJ1-2, the V gene TRBV18; no definite D call. V shed 3 bases and J shed 6 bases, with 20 bases lying between them. The CDR3 is made up of 16 amino acids. Germline-derived CDR1 and CDR2 are KGHSH and LQKENI. The CDR3 nucleotides are TGTGCCAGCTCACCGGAGGACGCGCGGCCCACGCATGGCTACACCTTC. Translated, it gives CASSPEDARPTHGYTF.

The V and J genes are TRBV7-6 and TRBJ2-2, with 10 bases identical to TRBD1. Germline trimming cut 6 bases from V and 7 bases from J; bases unmatched to any gene: 8. The CDR3 is made up of 15 amino acids. Germline CDR1 reads SGHVS; CDR2 reads FNYEAQ. Written as DNA, the CDR3 is TGTGCCAGCAGGCCGGGACAGGGGTATCTCGGGGAGCTGTTTTTT. Amino acids: CASRPGQGYLGELFF. The variable domain in full, completed from reference TRBV7-6 and TRBJ2-2, reads GAGVSQSPRYKVTKRGQDVALRCDPISGHVSLYWYRQALGQGPEFLTYFNYEAQQDKSGLPNDRFSAERPEGSISTLTIQRTEQRDSAMYRCASRPGQGYLGELFFGEGSRLTVL.

This clone was seen only once. This chain links TRBV5-4 with TRBJ1-3; TRBD1 is a possible D gene (6 bases). Germline V gene data show CDR1 as SGHNT and CDR2 as YYREEE (reference sequence). This CDR3 has 18 residues. Trimming stripped 4 bases from V and 5 bases from J, with 25 bases between. The CDR3, as DNA: TGTGCCAGCAGCGTAAGACGGACGGGAGGAGGGGACAGAAACACCATATATTTT. Residues: CASSVRRTGGGDRNTIYF.

This clone was detected only once. The J gene is TRBJ1-1, the V gene TRBV7-9; 9 bases are a match to TRBD1. The J segment lost 1 base and the V segment lost 5 bases, leaving 5 bases of the junction unmatched. The CDR3 loop spans 15 amino acids. The V gene's germline CDR1 is SEHNR and CDR2 FQNEAQ (reference sequence). CDR3 region: CASSNRDRENTEAFF. The DNA of the CDR3 is TGTGCCAGCAGCAACCGGGACAGGGAGAACACTGAAGCTTTCTTT.

The chain links TRBV7-2 to TRBJ1-1, with D possibly matching TRBD1 (6 bases). The V gene lost 5 bases and the J gene lost 4 bases, with 14 bases spanning the gap. The CDR3 covers 14 residues. The germline gives CDR1 SGHTA, CDR2 FQGNSA. CDR3 region: CASSVPGAGTEAFF. Written as DNA, the CDR3 is TGTGCCAGCAGCGTACCAGGGGCGGGCACTGAAGCTTTCTTT.

The chain is built from TRBV9 and TRBJ1-3; weak D call: TRBD1 (6 bases). V was shortened by 1 base and J by 4 bases, with 12 bases between the two germline ends. CDR1 is SGDLS and CDR2 is YYNGEE in the germline V gene. This CDR3 comprises 15 residues. The CDR3 DNA reads as TGTGCCAGCAGCGTAATGGGGGCAGGCGGAAACACCATATATTTT. It codes for CASSVMGAGGNTIYF.

This clone was seen a single time. A read error may produce the germline difference seen at one junction end. The chain carries TRBV6-5 and TRBJ1-2; 10 bases are shared with TRBD1. Germline V gene data show CDR1 as MNHEY and CDR2 as SVGAGI. The CDR3 contains 14 residues. The CDR3 spells CASRVDRGTYDYTF. The CDR3 coding sequence is TGTGCCAGCAGGGTGGACAGGGGGACTTATGACTACACCTTC.

V and J are TRBV15 and TRBJ1-4, with 12 bases that match TRBD1. The CDR3 covers 18 residues. Trimming removed 5 bases from V and 8 bases from J; junction bases left unmatched: 15. CDR1 is LNHNV, CDR2 YYDKDF, per germline (reference sequence). CDR3 region: CATSPWGGQGASGEKLFF. For the CDR3, the DNA is TGTGCCACCAGCCCTTGGGGGGGACAGGGGGCATCAGGGGAAAAACTGTTTTTT.

This chain links TRBV4-3 with TRBJ1-1; TRBD1 matches 7 bases. The V gene end was trimmed by 4 bases and the J gene end by 6 bases; junction bases not matched to a gene: 14. This CDR3 spans 16 amino acids. Germline values: CDR1 LGHNA, CDR2 YSLEER. The CDR3 DNA follows: TGCGCCAGCAGCCGCTATTTGACAGGGACACTGGCTGAAGCTTTCTTT. This translates into CASSRYLTGTLAEAFF.

The rearrangement links TRBV28 to TRBJ1-1, with a weak D call TRBD1 (5 bases). The CDR3 totals 15 residues. Trimming took off 2 bases at V and 3 bases at J, with 13 bases between the two ends. From germline, CDR1 is MDHEN and CDR2 SYDVKM. The CDR3 sequence: CASSLGGTVYTEAFF. The CDR3 coding sequence is TGTGCCAGCAGTTTAGGGGGGACTGTCTACACTGAAGCTTTCTTT.

The chain uses TRBV12-3 or TRBV12-4 and TRBJ1-1; D is unclear. The CDR3 totals 12 residues. Trimming removed 6 bases from V and 7 bases from J, with 12 bases in between. CDR3 residues: CASSRRTVEAFF. The CDR3 DNA reads as TGTGCCAGCAGCCGGCGAACAGTTGAAGCTTTCTTT.